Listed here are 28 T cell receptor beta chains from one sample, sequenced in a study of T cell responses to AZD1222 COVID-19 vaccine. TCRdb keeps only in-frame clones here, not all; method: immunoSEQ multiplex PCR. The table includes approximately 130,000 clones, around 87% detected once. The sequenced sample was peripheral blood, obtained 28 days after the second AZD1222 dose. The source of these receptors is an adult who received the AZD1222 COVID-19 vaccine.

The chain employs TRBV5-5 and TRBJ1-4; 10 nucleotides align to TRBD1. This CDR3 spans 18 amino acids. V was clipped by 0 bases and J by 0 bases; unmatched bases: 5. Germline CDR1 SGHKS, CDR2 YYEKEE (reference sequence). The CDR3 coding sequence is TGTGCCAGCAGCTTGGGACAGGGGGCCATCACAACTAATGAAAAACTGTTTTTT. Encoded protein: CASSLGQGAITTNEKLFF.

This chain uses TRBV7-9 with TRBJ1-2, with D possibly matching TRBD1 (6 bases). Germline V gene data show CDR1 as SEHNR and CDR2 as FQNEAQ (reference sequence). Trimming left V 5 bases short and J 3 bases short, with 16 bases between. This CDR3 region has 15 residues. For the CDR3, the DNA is TGTGCCAGCAGCCCAGGTCAGGGGTCCCACTATGGCTACACCTTC. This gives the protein CASSPGQGSHYGYTF.

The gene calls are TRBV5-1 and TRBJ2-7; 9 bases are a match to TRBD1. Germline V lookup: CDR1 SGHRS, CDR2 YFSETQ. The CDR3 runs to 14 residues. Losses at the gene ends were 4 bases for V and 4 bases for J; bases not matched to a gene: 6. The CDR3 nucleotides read TGCGCCAGCAGCACGGACAGGGGTTTGTACGAGCAGTACTTC. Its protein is CASSTDRGLYEQYF.

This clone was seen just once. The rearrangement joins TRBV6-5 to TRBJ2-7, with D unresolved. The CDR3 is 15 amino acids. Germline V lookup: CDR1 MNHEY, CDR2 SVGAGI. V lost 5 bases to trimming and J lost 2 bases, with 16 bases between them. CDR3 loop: CASSPGPRSTYEQYF. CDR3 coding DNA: TGTGCCAGCAGTCCCGGCCCACGATCTACCTACGAGCAGTACTTC.

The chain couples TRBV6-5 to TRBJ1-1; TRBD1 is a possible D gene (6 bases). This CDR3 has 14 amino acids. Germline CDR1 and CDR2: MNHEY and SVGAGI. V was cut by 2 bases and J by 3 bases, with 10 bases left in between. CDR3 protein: CASSYQGPDTEAFF. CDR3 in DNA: TGTGCCAGCAGTTACCAGGGGCCAGACACTGAAGCTTTCTTT.

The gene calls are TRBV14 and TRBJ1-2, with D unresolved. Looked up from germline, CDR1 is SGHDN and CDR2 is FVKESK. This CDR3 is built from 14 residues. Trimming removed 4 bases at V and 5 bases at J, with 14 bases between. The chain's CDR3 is CASSLAGVLYGYTF. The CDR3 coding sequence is TGTGCCAGCAGCCTCGCGGGAGTCCTATATGGCTACACCTTC.

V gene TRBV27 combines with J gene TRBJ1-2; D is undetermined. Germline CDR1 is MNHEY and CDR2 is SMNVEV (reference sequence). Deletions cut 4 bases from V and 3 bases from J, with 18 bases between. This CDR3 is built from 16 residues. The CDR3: CASSYGPRTGDYGYTF. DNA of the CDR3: TGTGCCAGCAGTTACGGCCCTAGGACGGGTGACTATGGCTACACCTTC.

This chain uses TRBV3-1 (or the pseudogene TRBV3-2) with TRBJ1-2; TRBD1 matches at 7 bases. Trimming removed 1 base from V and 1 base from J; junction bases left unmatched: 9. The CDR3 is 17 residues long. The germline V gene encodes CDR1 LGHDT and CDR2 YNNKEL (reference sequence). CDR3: CASSQGPAGQFNYGYTF. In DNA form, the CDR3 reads TGTGCCAGCAGCCAAGGCCCGGCGGGACAGTTTAACTATGGCTACACCTTC.

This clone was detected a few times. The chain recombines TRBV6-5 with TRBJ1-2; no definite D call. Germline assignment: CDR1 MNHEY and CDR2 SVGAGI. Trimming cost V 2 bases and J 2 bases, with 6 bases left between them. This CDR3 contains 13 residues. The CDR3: CASSYGGNYGYTF. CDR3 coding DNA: TGTGCCAGCAGTTACGGCGGAAACTATGGCTACACCTTC.

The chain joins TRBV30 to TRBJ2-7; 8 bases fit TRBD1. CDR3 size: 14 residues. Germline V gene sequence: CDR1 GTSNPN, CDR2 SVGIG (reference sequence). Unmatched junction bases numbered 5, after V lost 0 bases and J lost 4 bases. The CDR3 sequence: CAWSVDRGRYEQYF. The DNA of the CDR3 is TGTGCCTGGAGTGTCGACAGGGGAAGGTACGAGCAGTACTTC.

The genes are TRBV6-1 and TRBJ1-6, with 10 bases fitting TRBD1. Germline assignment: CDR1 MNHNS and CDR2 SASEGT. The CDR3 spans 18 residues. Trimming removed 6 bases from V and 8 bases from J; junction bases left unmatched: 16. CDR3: CASSETGQGMGWDSPLHF. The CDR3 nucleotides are TGTGCCAGCAGCGAAACGGGACAGGGGATGGGGTGGGATTCACCCCTCCACTTT.

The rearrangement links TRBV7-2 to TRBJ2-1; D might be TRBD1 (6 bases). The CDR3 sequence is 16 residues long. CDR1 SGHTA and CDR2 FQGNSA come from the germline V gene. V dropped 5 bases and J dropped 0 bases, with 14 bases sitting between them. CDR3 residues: CASSPARGISYNEQFF. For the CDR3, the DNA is TGTGCCAGCAGCCCCGCGAGGGGGATCTCCTACAATGAGCAGTTCTTC. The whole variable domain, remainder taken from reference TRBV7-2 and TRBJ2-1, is GAGVSQSPSNKVTEKGKDVELRCDPISGHTALYWYRQSLGQGLEFLIYFQGNSAPDKSGLPSDRFSAERTGGSVSTLTIQRTQQEDSAVYLCASSPARGISYNEQFFGPGTRLTVL.

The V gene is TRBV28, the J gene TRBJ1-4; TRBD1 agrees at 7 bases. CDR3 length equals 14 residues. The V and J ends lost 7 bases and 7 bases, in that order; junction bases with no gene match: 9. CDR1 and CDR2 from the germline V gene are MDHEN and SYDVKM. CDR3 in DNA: TGTGCCAGCACCAAGACAGGGCTTCGTGAAAAACTGTTTTTT. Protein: CASTKTGLREKLFF.

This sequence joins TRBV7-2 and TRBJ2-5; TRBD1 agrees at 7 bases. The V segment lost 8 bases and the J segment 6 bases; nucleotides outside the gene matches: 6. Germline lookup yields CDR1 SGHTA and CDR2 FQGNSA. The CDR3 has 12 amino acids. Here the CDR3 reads CASGRQGKTQYF. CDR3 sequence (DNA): TGTGCCAGCGGCAGACAGGGCAAGACCCAGTACTTC.

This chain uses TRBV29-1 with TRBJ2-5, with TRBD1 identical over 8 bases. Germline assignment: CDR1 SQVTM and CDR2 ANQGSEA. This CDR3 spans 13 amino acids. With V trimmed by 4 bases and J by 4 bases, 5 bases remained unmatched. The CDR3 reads CSVAPTGAETQYF. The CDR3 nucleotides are TGCAGCGTTGCCCCGACAGGGGCAGAGACCCAGTACTTC.

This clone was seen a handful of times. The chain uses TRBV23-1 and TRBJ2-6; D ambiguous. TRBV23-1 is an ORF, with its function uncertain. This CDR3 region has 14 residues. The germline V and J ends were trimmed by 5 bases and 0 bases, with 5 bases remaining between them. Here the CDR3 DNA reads TGCGCCAGCAGTTGGTCCTCTGGGGCCAACGTCCTGACTTTC. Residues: CASSWSSGANVLTF.

The CDR3 here is CASRAGQGLRTEAFF. In nucleotides, the CDR3 is TGTGCCAGTCGCGCCGGACAGGGTCTAAGGACTGAAGCTTTCTTT. The gene calls are TRBV19 and TRBJ1-1; 8 bases line up with TRBD1. This CDR3 is built from 15 residues. Germline CDR1 LNHDA, CDR2 SQIVND (reference sequence). With V trimmed by 8 bases and J by 5 bases, 13 bases remained unmatched.

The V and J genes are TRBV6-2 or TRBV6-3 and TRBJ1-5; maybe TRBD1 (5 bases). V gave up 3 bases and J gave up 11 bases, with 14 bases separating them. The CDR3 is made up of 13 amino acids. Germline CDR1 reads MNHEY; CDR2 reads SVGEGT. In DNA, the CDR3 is TGTGCCAGCAGTTATCGGCCCCAAGGGGCCCAGCATTTT. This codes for CASSYRPQGAQHF.

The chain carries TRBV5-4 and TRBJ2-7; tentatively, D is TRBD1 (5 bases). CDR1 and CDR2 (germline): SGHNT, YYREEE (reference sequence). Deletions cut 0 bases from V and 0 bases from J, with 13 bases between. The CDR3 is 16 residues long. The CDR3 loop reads CASSLDAGQISYEQYF. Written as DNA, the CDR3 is TGTGCCAGCAGCTTGGACGCAGGGCAGATCTCCTACGAGCAGTACTTC.

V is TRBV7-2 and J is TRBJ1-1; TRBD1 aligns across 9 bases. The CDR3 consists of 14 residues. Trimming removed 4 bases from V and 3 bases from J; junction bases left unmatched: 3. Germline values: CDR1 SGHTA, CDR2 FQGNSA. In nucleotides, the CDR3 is TGTGCCAGCAGCTGGGGACAGGGTTACACTGAAGCTTTCTTT. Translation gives CASSWGQGYTEAFF.

CDR3 residues: CASSLGEKYEQYF. For the CDR3, the DNA is TGTGCCAGCAGCTTGGGGGAGAAGTACGAGCAGTACTTC. The chain has TRBV5-4 and TRBJ2-7; possible D gene TRBD2, 5 bases. Germline assignment: CDR1 SGHNT and CDR2 YYREEE (reference sequence). The CDR3 extends over 13 amino acids. V shed 0 bases and J shed 4 bases, with 8 bases lying between them.

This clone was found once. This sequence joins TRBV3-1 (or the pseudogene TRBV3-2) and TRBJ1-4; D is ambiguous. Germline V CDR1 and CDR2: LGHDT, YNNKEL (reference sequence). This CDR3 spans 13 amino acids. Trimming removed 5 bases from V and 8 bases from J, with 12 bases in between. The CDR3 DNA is TGTGCCAGCAGCGTCGGGCGTCGAGAAAAACTGTTTTTT. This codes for CASSVGRREKLFF.

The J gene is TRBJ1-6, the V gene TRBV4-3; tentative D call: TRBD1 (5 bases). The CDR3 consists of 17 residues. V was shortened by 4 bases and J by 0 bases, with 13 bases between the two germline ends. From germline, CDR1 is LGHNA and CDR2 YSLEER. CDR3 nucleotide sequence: TGCGCCAGCAGCCCCGGGACCAAACCCTCCTATAATTCACCCCTCCACTTT. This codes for CASSPGTKPSYNSPLHF.

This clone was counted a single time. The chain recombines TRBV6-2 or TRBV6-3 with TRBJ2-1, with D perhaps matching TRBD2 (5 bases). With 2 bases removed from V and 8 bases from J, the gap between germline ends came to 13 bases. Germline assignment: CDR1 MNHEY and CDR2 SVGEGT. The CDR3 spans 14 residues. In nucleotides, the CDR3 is TGTGCCAGCAGTTACCGGGGATCAGTCTATGAGCAGTTCTTC. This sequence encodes CASSYRGSVYEQFF.

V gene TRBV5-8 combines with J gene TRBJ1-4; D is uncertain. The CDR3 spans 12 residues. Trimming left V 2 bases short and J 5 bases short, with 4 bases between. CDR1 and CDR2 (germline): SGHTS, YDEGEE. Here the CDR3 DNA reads TGTGCCAGCAGCTTTAGGAATGAAAAACTGTTTTTT. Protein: CASSFRNEKLFF.

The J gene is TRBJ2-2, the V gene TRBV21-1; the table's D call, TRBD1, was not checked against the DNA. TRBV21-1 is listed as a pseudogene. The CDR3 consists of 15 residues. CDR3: CASSKADNSTGELFF. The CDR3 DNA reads TGTGCCAGCAGCAAAGCTGACAATTCCACCGGGGAGCTGTTTTTT.

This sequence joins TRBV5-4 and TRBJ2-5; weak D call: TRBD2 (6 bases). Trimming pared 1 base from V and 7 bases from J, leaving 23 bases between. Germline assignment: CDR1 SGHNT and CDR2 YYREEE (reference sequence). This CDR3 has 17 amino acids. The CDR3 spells CASSLYGGTSSKGTQYF. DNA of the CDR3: TGTGCCAGCAGCTTGTATGGGGGAACTAGCTCCAAGGGGACCCAGTACTTC.

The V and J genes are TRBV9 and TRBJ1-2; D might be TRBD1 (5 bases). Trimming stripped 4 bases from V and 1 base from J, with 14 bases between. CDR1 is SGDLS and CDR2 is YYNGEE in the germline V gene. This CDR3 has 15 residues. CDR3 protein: CASSPGTTLNYGYTF. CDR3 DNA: TGTGCCAGCAGCCCAGGGACGACCCTTAACTATGGCTACACCTTC.